This T cell receptor (beta chain) is from a study of OX40 agonist ivuxolimab in advanced cancers. Study outcomes and limitations: CD4+ T cells averaged fewer expanded clones than CD8+ T cells.

This CDR3 comprises 15 residues. The germline V and J ends were trimmed by 5 bases and 4 bases, with 18 bases remaining between them. Germline lookup yields CDR1 MDHEN and CDR2 SYDVKM. This clone was observed a few times. The target antigen is unknown. Sequenced by immunoSEQ multiplex PCR; TCRdb stores in-frame clones only, minus some. The table has some 74,000 clones, 88% seen once. The clonotype comes from an adult with an advanced solid tumor such as melanoma, head and neck, liver or kidney cancer. This material consisted of CD4+ or CD8+ T cells sorted from blood, taken in a trial of the OX40 agonist ivuxolimab. The rearrangement uses TRBV28 and TRBJ2-7; the D gene is possibly TRBD1 (6 bases). In DNA, the CDR3 is TGTGCCAGCAGTGTCCCAAACTCACAGGGTTACGAGCAGTACTTC. It yields the protein CASSVPNSQGYEQYF.